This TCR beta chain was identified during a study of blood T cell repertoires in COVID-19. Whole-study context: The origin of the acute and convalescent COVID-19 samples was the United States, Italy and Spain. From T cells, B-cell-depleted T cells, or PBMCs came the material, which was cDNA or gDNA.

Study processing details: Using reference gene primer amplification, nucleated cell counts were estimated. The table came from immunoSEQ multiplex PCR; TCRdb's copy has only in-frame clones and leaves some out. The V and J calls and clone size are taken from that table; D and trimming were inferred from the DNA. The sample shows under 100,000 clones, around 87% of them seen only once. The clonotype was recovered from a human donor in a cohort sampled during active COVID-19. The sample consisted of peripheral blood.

Written as DNA, the CDR3 is TGTGCCAGCAGCGCCGACACCGGGGAGCTGTTTTTT. Its protein is CASSADTGELFF. The rearrangement links TRBV9 to TRBJ2-2; unclear D gene. Germline V gene sequence: CDR1 SGDLS, CDR2 YYNGEE. The CDR3 length is 12 residues. Trimming cost V 3 bases and J 3 bases, with 3 bases left between them.